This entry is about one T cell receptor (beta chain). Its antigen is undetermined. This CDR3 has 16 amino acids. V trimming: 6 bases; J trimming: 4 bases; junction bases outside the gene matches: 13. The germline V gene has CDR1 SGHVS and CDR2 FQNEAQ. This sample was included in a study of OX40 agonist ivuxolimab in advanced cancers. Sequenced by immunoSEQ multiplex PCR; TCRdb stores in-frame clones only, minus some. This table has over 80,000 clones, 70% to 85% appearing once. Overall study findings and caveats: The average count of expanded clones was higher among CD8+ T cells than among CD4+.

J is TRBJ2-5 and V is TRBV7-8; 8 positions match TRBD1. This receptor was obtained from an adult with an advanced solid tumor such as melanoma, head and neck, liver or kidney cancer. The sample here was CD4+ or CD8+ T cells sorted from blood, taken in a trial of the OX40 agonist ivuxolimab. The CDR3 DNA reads TGTGCCAGCAGACCACTTCGGACAGGACAGGGAGAGACCCAGTACTTC. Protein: CASRPLRTGQGETQYF.